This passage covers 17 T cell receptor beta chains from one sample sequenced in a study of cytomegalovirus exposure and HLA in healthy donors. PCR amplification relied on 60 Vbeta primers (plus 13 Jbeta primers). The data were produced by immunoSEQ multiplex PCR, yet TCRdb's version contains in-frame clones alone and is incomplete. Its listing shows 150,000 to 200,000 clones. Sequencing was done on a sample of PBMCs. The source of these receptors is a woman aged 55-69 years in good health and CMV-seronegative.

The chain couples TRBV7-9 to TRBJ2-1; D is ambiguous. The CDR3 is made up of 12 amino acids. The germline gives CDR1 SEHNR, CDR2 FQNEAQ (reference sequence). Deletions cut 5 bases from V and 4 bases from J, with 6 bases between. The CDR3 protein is CASSPQYNEQFF. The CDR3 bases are TGTGCCAGCAGCCCCCAGTACAATGAGCAGTTCTTC.

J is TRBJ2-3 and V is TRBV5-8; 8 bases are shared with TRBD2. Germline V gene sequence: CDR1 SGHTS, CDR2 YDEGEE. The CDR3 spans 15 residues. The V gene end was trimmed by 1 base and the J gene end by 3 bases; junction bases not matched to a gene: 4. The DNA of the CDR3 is TGTGCCAGCAGCTTGACGGGGGGGGGAACAGATACGCAGTATTTT. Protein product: CASSLTGGGTDTQYF.

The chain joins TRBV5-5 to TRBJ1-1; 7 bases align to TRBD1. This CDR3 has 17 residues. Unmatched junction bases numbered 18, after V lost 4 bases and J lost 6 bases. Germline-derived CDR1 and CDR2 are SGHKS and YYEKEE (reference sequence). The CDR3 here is CASSPILSGQLKAEAFF. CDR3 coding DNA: TGTGCCAGCAGCCCTATCCTCTCGGGACAGCTGAAGGCTGAAGCTTTCTTT. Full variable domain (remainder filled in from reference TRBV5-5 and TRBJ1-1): DAGVTQSPTHLIKTRGQQVTLRCSPISGHKSVSWYQQVLGQGPQFIFQYYEKEERGRGNFPDRFSARQFPNYSSELNVNALLLGDSALYLCASSPILSGQLKAEAFFGQGTRLTVV.

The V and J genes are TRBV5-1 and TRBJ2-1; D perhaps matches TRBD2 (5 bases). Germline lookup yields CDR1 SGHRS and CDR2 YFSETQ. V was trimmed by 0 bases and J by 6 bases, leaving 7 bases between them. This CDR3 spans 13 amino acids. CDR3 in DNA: TGCGCCAGCAGCTTGGGGACTGGCAATGAGCAGTTCTTC. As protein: CASSLGTGNEQFF.

DNA for the CDR3: TGCGCCAGCAGCTCGATACAAGGACAGGGCGGTACGCAGTATTTT. It specifies CASSSIQGQGGTQYF. The rearrangement joins TRBV5-1 to TRBJ2-3, with 8 bases lining up with TRBD1. Germline V lookup: CDR1 SGHRS, CDR2 YFSETQ. This CDR3 is 15 amino acids long. V lost 3 bases to trimming and J lost 8 bases; unmatched junction nucleotides: 11.

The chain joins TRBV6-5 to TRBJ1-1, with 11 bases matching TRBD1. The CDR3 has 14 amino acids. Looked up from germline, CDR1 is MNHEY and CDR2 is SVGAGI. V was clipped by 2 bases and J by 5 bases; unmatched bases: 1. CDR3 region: CASSYRDRGTEAFF. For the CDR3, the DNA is TGTGCCAGCAGTTACCGGGACAGGGGGACTGAAGCTTTCTTT.

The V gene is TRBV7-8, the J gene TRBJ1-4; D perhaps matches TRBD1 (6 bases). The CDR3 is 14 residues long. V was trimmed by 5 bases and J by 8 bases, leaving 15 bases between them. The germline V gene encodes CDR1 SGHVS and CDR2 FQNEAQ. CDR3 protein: CASSRGFVQEKLFF. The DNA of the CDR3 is TGTGCCAGCAGCAGGGGGTTCGTACAGGAAAAACTGTTTTTT.

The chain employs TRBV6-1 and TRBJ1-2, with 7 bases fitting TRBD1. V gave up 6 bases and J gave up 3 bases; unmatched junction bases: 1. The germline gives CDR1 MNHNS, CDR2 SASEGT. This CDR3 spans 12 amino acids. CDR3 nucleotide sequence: TGTGCCAGCAGACAGGGGTACTATGGCTACACCTTC. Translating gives CASRQGYYGYTF.

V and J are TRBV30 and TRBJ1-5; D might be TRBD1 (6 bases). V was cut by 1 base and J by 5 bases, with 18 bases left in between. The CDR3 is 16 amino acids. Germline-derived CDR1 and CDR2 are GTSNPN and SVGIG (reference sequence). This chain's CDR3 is CAWSGPRLDSHQPQHF. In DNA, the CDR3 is TGTGCCTGGAGTGGGCCACGTTTGGACAGTCATCAGCCCCAGCATTTT.

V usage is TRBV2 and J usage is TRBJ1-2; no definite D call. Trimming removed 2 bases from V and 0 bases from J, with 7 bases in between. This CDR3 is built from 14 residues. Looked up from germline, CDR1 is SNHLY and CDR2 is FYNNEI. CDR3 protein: CASSESQANYGYTF. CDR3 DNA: TGTGCCAGCAGTGAATCCCAGGCTAACTATGGCTACACCTTC. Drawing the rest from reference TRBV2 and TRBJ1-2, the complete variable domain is EPEVTQTPSHQVTQMGQEVILRCVPISNHLYFYWYRQILGQKVEFLVSFYNNEISEKSEIFDDQFSVERPDGSNFTLKIRSTKLEDSAMYFCASSESQANYGYTFGSGTRLTVV.

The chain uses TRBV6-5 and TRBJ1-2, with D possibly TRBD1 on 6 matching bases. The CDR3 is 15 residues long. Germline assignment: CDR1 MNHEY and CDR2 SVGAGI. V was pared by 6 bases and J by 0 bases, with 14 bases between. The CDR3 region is CASRGYDRPNYGYTF. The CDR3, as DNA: TGTGCCAGCAGGGGCTACGACAGGCCTAACTATGGCTACACCTTC.

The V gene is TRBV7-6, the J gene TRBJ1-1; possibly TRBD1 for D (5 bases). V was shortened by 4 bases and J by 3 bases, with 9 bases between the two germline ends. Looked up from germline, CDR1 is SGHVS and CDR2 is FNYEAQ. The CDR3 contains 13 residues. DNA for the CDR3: TGTGCCAGCAGCTCTGAGACAGACACTGAAGCTTTCTTT. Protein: CASSSETDTEAFF. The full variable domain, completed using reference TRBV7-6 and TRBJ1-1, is GAGVSQSPRYKVTKRGQDVALRCDPISGHVSLYWYRQALGQGPEFLTYFNYEAQQDKSGLPNDRFSAERPEGSISTLTIQRTEQRDSAMYRCASSSETDTEAFFGQGTRLTVV.

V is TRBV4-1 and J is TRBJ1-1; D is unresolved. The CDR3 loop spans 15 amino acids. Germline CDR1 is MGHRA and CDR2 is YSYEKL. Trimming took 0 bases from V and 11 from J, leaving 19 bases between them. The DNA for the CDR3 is TGCGCCAGCAGCCAAGATGAGGGAAAAGGGAGGAGGGCTTTCTTT. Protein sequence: CASSQDEGKGRRAFF.

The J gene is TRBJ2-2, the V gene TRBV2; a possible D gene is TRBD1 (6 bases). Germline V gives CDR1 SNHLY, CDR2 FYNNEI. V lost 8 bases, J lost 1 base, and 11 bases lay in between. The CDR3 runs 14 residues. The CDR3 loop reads CASSGQMNTGELFF. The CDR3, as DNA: TGTGCCAGCTCAGGACAGATGAACACCGGGGAGCTGTTTTTT.

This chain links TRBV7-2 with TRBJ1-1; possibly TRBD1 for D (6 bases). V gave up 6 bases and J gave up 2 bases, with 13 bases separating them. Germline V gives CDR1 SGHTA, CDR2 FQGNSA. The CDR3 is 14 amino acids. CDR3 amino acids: CASSLAGVNTEAFF. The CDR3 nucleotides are TGTGCCAGCAGTCTAGCAGGGGTTAACACTGAAGCTTTCTTT.

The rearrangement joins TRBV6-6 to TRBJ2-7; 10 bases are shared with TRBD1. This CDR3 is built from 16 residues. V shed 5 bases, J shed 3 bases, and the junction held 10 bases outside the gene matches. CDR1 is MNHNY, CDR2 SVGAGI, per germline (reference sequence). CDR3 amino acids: CASSHRQGANLYEQYF. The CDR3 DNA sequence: TGTGCCAGCAGTCACCGACAGGGGGCGAACCTCTACGAGCAGTACTTC.

The CDR3 DNA is TGTGCCAGTAGTATCGGAGGCCGAGCTAACTATGGCTACACCTTC. Translated: CASSIGGRANYGYTF. The chain combines TRBV19 with TRBJ1-2; D remains ambiguous. V lost 3 bases, J lost 0 bases, and 11 bases lay in between. The CDR3 totals 15 residues. Germline loops: CDR1 LNHDA, CDR2 SQIVND (reference sequence). Based on the CDR3 plus reference TRBV19 and TRBJ1-2, the full variable domain is DGGITQSPKYLFRKEGQNVTLSCEQNLNHDAMYWYRQDPGQGLRLIYYSQIVNDFQKGDIAEGYSVSREKKESFPLTVTSAQKNPTAFYLCASSIGGRANYGYTFGSGTRLTVV.